The 7 T cell receptor beta chains below were found in one sample sequenced in a study of cytomegalovirus exposure and HLA in healthy donors. The PCR contained 60 Vbeta and 13 Jbeta primers. TCRdb's table, derived via immunoSEQ multiplex PCR, lists solely in-frame clones and lacks some. The data show about 250,000 clones, with around 80% seen just once and around 0.45% held by the top ten. The sequenced material came from PBMCs. The receptors were sampled from a boy between 5 and 17 years old in good health and CMV-seronegative.

The chain is built from TRBV5-1 and TRBJ1-1; TRBD1 matches 8 bases. This CDR3 has 15 amino acids. The trim removed 4 bases at V and 4 bases at J, leaving 9 bases unmatched. Germline CDR1 and CDR2: SGHRS and YFSETQ. The CDR3 DNA reads TGCGCCAGCAGCCCGGTGGACAGGGTGGGCACTGAAGCTTTCTTT. This gives the protein CASSPVDRVGTEAFF.

The chain has TRBV19 and TRBJ1-2, with D maybe TRBD1 (6 bases). In germline, CDR1 is LNHDA, CDR2 SQIVND (reference sequence). This CDR3 comprises 13 residues. The ends were cut back, 11 bases at V and 8 bases at J, with 21 bases in the middle. The DNA for the CDR3 is TGTGCCGCCGGAAACAGGGTACGGGGAGGCTACACCTTC. This encodes CAAGNRVRGGYTF.

A note on this clone: Other DNA sequences in this sample translate to the same CDR3. This chain uses TRBV21-1 with TRBJ1-1. TRBV21-1 is recorded as a pseudogene. The length of the CDR3 is 16 residues. The CDR3 spells CASSKTMGGMNTEAFF. CDR3 coding DNA: TGCGCCAGCAGCAAAACAATGGGGGGGATGAACACTGAAGCTTTCTTT.

CDR3 protein: CASSSPSLLVDTQYF. The CDR3 DNA follows: TGTGCCAGCAGCTCCCCGTCCCTTTTAGTGGATACGCAGTATTTT. The chain couples TRBV5-6 to TRBJ2-3; D is ambiguous. This CDR3 has 15 amino acids. Germline CDR1 is SGHDT and CDR2 is YYEEEE. The germline V and J ends were trimmed by 3 bases and 6 bases, with 17 bases remaining between them.

The V and J genes are TRBV11-3 and TRBJ2-7, with D maybe TRBD2 (6 bases). The CDR3 contains 13 residues. The ends were cut back, 1 base at V and 9 bases at J, with 13 bases in the middle. Germline assignment: CDR1 SGHNT and CDR2 YENEEA. The CDR3, as DNA: TGTGCCAGCAGCTTAGTGGCGCAGGGAGGGCAGTACTTC. Amino acids: CASSLVAQGGQYF.

The chain carries TRBV6-5 and TRBJ1-5; D is uncertain. With 8 bases removed from V and 3 bases from J, the gap between germline ends came to 14 bases. The CDR3 extends over 14 amino acids. CDR1 is MNHEY, CDR2 SVGAGI, per germline. The DNA for the CDR3 is TGTGCCAGCCGCCTGAGGCTCGACAATCAGCCCCAGCATTTT. It yields the protein CASRLRLDNQPQHF.

The chain carries TRBV4-1 and TRBJ1-2; TRBD1 might be the D (6 bases). Germline CDR1 and CDR2: MGHRA and YSYEKL. CDR3 length: 15 amino acids. V was pared by 4 bases and J by 4 bases, with 16 bases between. CDR3 protein: CASSRKGAGAYGYTF. CDR3 nucleotides: TGCGCCAGCAGCCGAAAAGGCGCAGGGGCCTATGGCTACACCTTC.